This T cell receptor (beta chain) derives from a study of blood T cell repertoires in COVID-19. Study context: COVID-19 samples collected from the United States, Italy and Spain covered acute and convalescent phases. From T cells, B-cell-depleted T cells, or PBMCs came the material, which was cDNA or gDNA.

CDR3 length equals 14 residues. The germline V and J ends were trimmed by 9 bases and 0 bases, with 12 bases remaining between them. Germline V gene data show CDR1 as LNHDA and CDR2 as SQIVND (reference sequence). In the original workflow: Scientists estimated how many nucleated cells there were by amplifying reference gene primers. Produced via immunoSEQ multiplex PCR; TCRdb's table is partial and in-frame only. The V and J calls and clone size were taken over from that table, and D and trimming were inferred from the DNA. The table has about 39,000 clones, 75% to 90% seen once. The chain links TRBV19 to TRBJ1-5; D not certain. The specimen sequenced was peripheral blood. The clonotype comes from a man aged 60-69 years with acute or convalescent COVID-19. Here the CDR3 DNA reads TGTGCCAGCAGCGCTCAGAATAGCAATCAGCCCCAGCATTTT. Amino acid sequence: CASSAQNSNQPQHF.